These 11 T cell receptor beta chains were all obtained from the same sample, sequenced in a study of blood T cell repertoires in COVID-19. Produced via immunoSEQ multiplex PCR; TCRdb's table is partial and in-frame only. The sample shows under 250,000 clones, approximately 90% of them seen only once. Sequencing input: PBMCs or T cells enriched from blood (not recorded which). These receptors were collected from a woman younger than 30 in a cohort exposed to, infected with or recovered from COVID-19 (not recorded which).

This clone was found a few times. This rearrangement joins TRBV7-2 to TRBJ1-1; D remains ambiguous. This CDR3 is built from 14 residues. Between the trimmed V and J ends, which lost 3 bases and 4 bases, there was a span of 12 bases. From germline, CDR1 is SGHTA and CDR2 FQGNSA. The CDR3 sequence is CASSFSAGFTEAFF. The CDR3 DNA reads as TGTGCCAGCAGCTTTTCCGCAGGCTTCACTGAAGCTTTCTTT.

This clone was picked up one time. The gene calls are TRBV2 and TRBJ1-3; 7 bases agree with TRBD1. After removal of 9 bases from V and 3 bases from J, the junction contained 8 bases not matched to a gene. The CDR3 is made up of 14 amino acids. Germline V gene sequence: CDR1 SNHLY, CDR2 FYNNEI. The DNA of the CDR3 is TGTGCCAGAAATGAAGGGGGCCGTGGAAACACCATATATTTT. Translating gives CARNEGGRGNTIYF.

Only one count was recorded for this clone. The chain carries TRBV3-1 (or the pseudogene TRBV3-2) and TRBJ2-7, with 7 nucleotides matching TRBD1. Trimming at V came to 1 base and at J to 1 base, leaving 4 bases not matched to a gene. This CDR3 contains 15 residues. Germline CDR1 and CDR2: LGHDT and YNNKEL (reference sequence). The chain's CDR3 is CASSQAPGQSYEQYF. As DNA, the CDR3 is TGTGCCAGCAGCCAAGCCCCGGGACAGTCCTACGAGCAGTACTTC.

The chain joins TRBV19 to TRBJ2-5, with 8 bases matching TRBD1. The CDR3 loop spans 13 amino acids. With V trimmed by 5 bases and J by 3 bases, 2 bases remained unmatched. Germline loops: CDR1 LNHDA, CDR2 SQIVND (reference sequence). The CDR3 is CASSVQGEETQYF. DNA of the CDR3: TGTGCCAGTAGTGTACAGGGGGAAGAGACCCAGTACTTC.

This clone is a singleton in its sample. The chain links TRBV11-2 to TRBJ2-3; TRBD2 might be the D (6 bases). The ends were cut back, 6 bases at V and 0 bases at J, with 13 bases in the middle. Germline loops: CDR1 SGHAT, CDR2 FQNNGV. This CDR3 has 15 residues. This CDR3 is CASRIRDSSTDTQYF. In DNA, the CDR3 is TGTGCCAGCAGGATCCGGGACTCCAGCACAGATACGCAGTATTTT.

The rearrangement links TRBV7-9 to TRBJ2-7; TRBD2 agrees at 12 bases. The germline V gene encodes CDR1 SEHNR and CDR2 FQNEAQ (reference sequence). V lost 5 bases to trimming and J lost 7 bases; unmatched junction nucleotides: 6. The CDR3 totals 14 residues. The CDR3 DNA reads TGTGCCAGCAGCAGACTAGCGGGAGCTGGGGAGCAGTACTTC. It is translated as CASSRLAGAGEQYF.

The chain is built from TRBV19 and TRBJ1-5; unclear D gene. V was shortened by 7 bases and J by 2 bases, with 15 bases between the two germline ends. CDR3 length: 15 amino acids. Germline CDR1 reads LNHDA; CDR2 reads SQIVND (reference sequence). CDR3 loop: CASTSMRRGNQPQHF. The CDR3 DNA reads TGTGCCAGTACCTCAATGCGACGGGGCAATCAGCCCCAGCATTTT.

This chain joins TRBV29-1 and TRBJ1-2; 7 nucleotides line up with TRBD1. CDR1 is SQVTM, CDR2 ANQGSEA, per germline. J lost 3 bases, V lost 7 bases, and 5 bases had no gene match. CDR3 length equals 12 residues. The CDR3 spells CSGSGQDYGYTF. The CDR3 DNA reads TGCAGCGGATCCGGACAGGACTATGGCTACACCTTC.

The chain links TRBV5-1 to TRBJ1-6, with a weak D call TRBD1 (6 bases). V lost 4 bases, J lost 7 bases, and 18 bases lay in between. This CDR3 has 16 residues. Per the germline V gene, CDR1 is SGHRS and CDR2 is YFSETQ. Written as DNA, the CDR3 is TGCGCCAGCAGCAAGACACAGGGTGTGATGAATTCACCCCTCCACTTT. It is translated as CASSKTQGVMNSPLHF.

Here the CDR3 reads CASSIKRGNQPQHF. In nucleotides, the CDR3 is TGTGCCAGTAGTATAAAGAGGGGCAATCAGCCCCAGCATTTT. The chain links TRBV19 to TRBJ1-5; no clear D gene. The germline V gene encodes CDR1 LNHDA and CDR2 SQIVND (reference sequence). The CDR3 loop spans 14 amino acids. The ends were cut back, 2 bases at V and 2 bases at J, with 7 bases in the middle.

This clone showed up just a few times. The chain combines TRBV29-1 with TRBJ1-2, with D unresolved. This CDR3 spans 11 amino acids. V lost 4 bases, J lost 4 bases, and 7 bases lay in between. Germline assignment: CDR1 SQVTM and CDR2 ANQGSEA. CDR3 protein: CSVANIYGYTF. CDR3 nucleotides: TGCAGCGTTGCAAACATCTATGGCTACACCTTC.